This T cell receptor (beta chain) was retrieved from a study of T-cell reconstitution after alpha-beta-depleted transplantation in children. Unique molecular identifiers were incorporated during preparation of the TCRbeta library. TCRdb used MiXCR to reprocess the PCR reads, holding one entry per CDR3 protein. This repertoire shows a few hundred thousand distinct CDR3 sequences, about 9.3% found once; its top ten account for roughly 2.5%. Germline V lookup: CDR1 MNHEY, CDR2 SVGEGT. The CDR3 runs to 15 residues. V lost 7 bases and J lost 6; bases outside the gene matches: 8. This chain connects TRBV6-2 or TRBV6-3 to TRBJ2-1, with 11 positions matching TRBD1. This specimen consisted of PBMCs from the stem cell graft donor, obtained from the stem cell graft. The receptor was derived from a human donor who donated a stem cell graft to a child with acute lymphoblastic leukemia. The CDR3 region has the DNA TGTGCCAGCACCCCAGCCGGGACAGGGGGCAATGAGCAGTTCTTC. It encodes CASTPAGTGGNEQFF.